The rows below give T cell receptor beta chains drawn from one sample of a study of blood T cell repertoires in COVID-19. Clones were sequenced by immunoSEQ multiplex PCR, and TCRdb holds only the in-frame ones, with some missing. The table records tens of thousands of clones, around 86% of them present only once. Sequencing was carried out using peripheral blood. The receptor set was obtained from a man older than 75 with acute or convalescent COVID-19. CDR3s include the opening cysteine and the closing phenylalanine or tryptophan. D genes are given only for firm matches. The size field is filled for only some rows; it gives once, few, many or a size class.

clone_size: -
v_call: TRBV18
cdr3_length: 13
d_call: -
j_call: TRBJ1-2
cdr3_aa: CASSPPPGRGYTF
cdr3_nt: TGTGCCAGCTCACCACCGCCGGGTCGTGGCTACACCTTC

clone_size: -
v_call: TRBV7-2
cdr3_length: 15
d_call: TRBD1
j_call: TRBJ1-2
cdr3_aa: CASSISGTGKRGYTF
cdr3_nt: TGTGCCAGCAGCATCTCCGGGACAGGGAAACGCGGCTACACCTTC

clone_size: -
v_call: TRBV2
cdr3_length: 11
d_call: TRBD2
j_call: TRBJ2-5
cdr3_aa: CASSGEGTQYF
cdr3_nt: TGTGCCAGCAGCGGGGAGGGAACCCAGTACTTC

clone_size: -
v_call: TRBV19
cdr3_length: 18
d_call: TRBD1
j_call: TRBJ2-6
cdr3_aa: CASSSGTGWGSGANVLTF
cdr3_nt: TGTGCCAGTAGTAGCGGGACAGGGTGGGGCTCTGGGGCCAACGTCCTGACTTTC

clone_size: -
v_call: TRBV5-4
cdr3_length: 17
d_call: TRBD1
j_call: TRBJ1-2
cdr3_aa: CASSLVGAGQGRSGYTF
cdr3_nt: TGTGCCAGCAGCTTGGTGGGGGCGGGACAGGGAAGGTCTGGCTACACCTTC

clone_size: -
v_call: TRBV9
cdr3_length: 13
d_call: -
j_call: TRBJ1-2
cdr3_aa: CASSWGPAKGYTF
cdr3_nt: TGTGCCAGCAGCTGGGGGCCCGCGAAAGGCTACACCTTC

clone_size: few
v_call: TRBV7-2
cdr3_length: 15
d_call: TRBD1
j_call: TRBJ1-3
cdr3_aa: CASSLTGAEGDTIYF
cdr3_nt: TGTGCCAGCAGCTTAACAGGGGCCGAGGGCGACACCATATATTTT

clone_size: -
v_call: TRBV11-2
cdr3_length: 14
d_call: TRBD2
j_call: TRBJ2-7
cdr3_aa: CASSHRTSVYEQYF
cdr3_nt: TGTGCCAGCAGCCATAGGACTAGCGTCTACGAGCAGTACTTC

clone_size: -
v_call: TRBV11-3
cdr3_length: 16
d_call: TRBD1
j_call: TRBJ2-1
cdr3_aa: CASSLQGQSSYNEQFF
cdr3_nt: TGTGCCAGCAGCCTCCAGGGACAGAGCTCCTACAATGAGCAGTTCTTC

clone_size: -
v_call: TRBV15
cdr3_length: 13
d_call: TRBD1
j_call: TRBJ1-2
cdr3_aa: CATSKGTVYGYTF
cdr3_nt: TGTGCCACCAGCAAGGGGACAGTTTATGGCTACACCTTC

clone_size: -
v_call: TRBV5-1
cdr3_length: 15
d_call: TRBD1
j_call: TRBJ1-2
cdr3_aa: CASSSAGQVVYGYTF
cdr3_nt: TGCGCCAGCAGCTCGGCCGGACAGGTTGTTTATGGCTACACCTTC

clone_size: -
v_call: TRBV7-9
cdr3_length: 14
d_call: TRBD1
j_call: TRBJ2-7
cdr3_aa: CASRYTGGAYEQYF
cdr3_nt: TGTGCCAGCAGATATACAGGGGGCGCCTACGAGCAGTACTTC

clone_size: -
v_call: TRBV29-1
cdr3_length: 15
d_call: TRBD2
j_call: TRBJ2-5
cdr3_aa: CSVAPSGRGQETQYF
cdr3_nt: TGCAGCGTTGCCCCTAGCGGGAGGGGACAAGAGACCCAGTACTTC

clone_size: -
v_call: TRBV18
cdr3_length: 14
d_call: TRBD1
j_call: TRBJ1-2
cdr3_aa: CASSGQATNYGYTF
cdr3_nt: TGTGCCAGCTCCGGACAGGCTACTAACTATGGCTACACCTTC

clone_size: few
v_call: TRBV6-5
cdr3_length: 15
d_call: TRBD1
j_call: TRBJ2-3
cdr3_aa: CASSYSRQGPDTQYF
cdr3_nt: TGTGCCAGCAGTTACTCGCGACAGGGGCCAGATACGCAGTATTTT

clone_size: -
v_call: TRBV7-9
cdr3_length: 14
d_call: TRBD1
j_call: TRBJ1-1
cdr3_aa: CASSLQGLNTEAFF
cdr3_nt: TGTGCCAGCAGCCTACAGGGGTTGAACACTGAAGCTTTCTTT

clone_size: few
v_call: TRBV7-2
cdr3_length: 14
d_call: -
j_call: TRBJ1-1
cdr3_aa: CASRSRRGRGEAFF
cdr3_nt: TGTGCCAGCAGATCACGTAGGGGAAGGGGTGAAGCTTTCTTT